The clone carrying this TCR beta chain was recorded only once. Its antigen remains unidentified. The sample is drawn from a study of CD8 T cells in ankylosing spondylitis. The study, taken as a whole, reports: Within ankylosing spondylitis blood, a TCR beta motif made up of seven or eight highly homologous variants appeared to be characteristic.

The CDR3 sequence is 18 residues long. With 2 bases removed from V and 2 bases from J, the gap between germline ends came to 21 bases. Germline V CDR1 and CDR2: KGHDR, SFDVKD. TCRdb fed the 5' RACE reads into MiXCR, producing one record per CDR3 protein. The table lists hundreds of thousands of distinct CDR3 sequences, roughly 12% of them singletons. The chain couples TRBV24-1 to TRBJ2-7, with TRBD2 as a possible D gene (7 bases). The source of this sequence is a male donor with ankylosing spondylitis. Sequenced material: blood, either unsorted or a sorted T cell fraction (not recorded which). This chain's CDR3 is CATSDSRPRKGGPYEQYF. CDR3 coding DNA: TGTGCCACCAGTGATTCCCGACCCCGGAAGGGGGGGCCCTACGAGCAGTACTTC.